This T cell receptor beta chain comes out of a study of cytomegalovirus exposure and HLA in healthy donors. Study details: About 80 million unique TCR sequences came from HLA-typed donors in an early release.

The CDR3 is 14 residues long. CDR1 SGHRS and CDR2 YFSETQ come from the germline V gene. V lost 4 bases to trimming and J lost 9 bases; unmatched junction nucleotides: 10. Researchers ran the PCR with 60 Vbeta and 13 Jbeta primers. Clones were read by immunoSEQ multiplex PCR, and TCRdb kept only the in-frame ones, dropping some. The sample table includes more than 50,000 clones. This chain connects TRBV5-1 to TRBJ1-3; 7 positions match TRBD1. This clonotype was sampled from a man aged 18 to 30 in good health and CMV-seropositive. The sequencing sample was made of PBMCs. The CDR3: CASSPLTGEATIYF. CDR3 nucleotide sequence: TGCGCCAGCAGCCCCCTAACAGGGGAGGCCACCATATATTTT.